Listed below are T cell receptor beta chains from one sample, sequenced in a study of graft-versus-host responses after intestinal transplantation. The method was immunoSEQ multiplex PCR; TCRdb's version includes in-frame clones alone and lacks a portion of them. The profile shows about 94,000 clones, 91% of them singletons. Antigens of these TCRs are unknown. The sample here was unstimulated CD8+ T cells sorted from spleen or lymph node cells, taken before intestinal transplant. The origin of the receptors is a human donor who received an intestinal transplant. CDR3s include the opening cysteine and the closing phenylalanine or tryptophan. Fields, in order: V gene, J gene, D gene, CDR3 DNA, CDR3 protein. A D gene is named only where the DNA matches it firmly.

V gene: TRBV5-1
J gene: TRBJ1-1
D gene: NA
CDR3 DNA: TGCGCCAGCAGCTTGGCCAGGGACACTGAAGCTTTCTTT
CDR3 protein: CASSLARDTEAFF

V gene: TRBV19
J gene: TRBJ1-1
D gene: NA
CDR3 DNA: TGTGCCAGTACCCCAGGGAACACTGAAGCTTTCTTT
CDR3 protein: CASTPGNTEAFF

V gene: TRBV30
J gene: TRBJ2-7
D gene: TRBD1
CDR3 DNA: TGTGCCTCCCAGGGGGACAGGCGGCCCTACGAGCAGTACTTC
CDR3 protein: CASQGDRRPYEQYF

V gene: TRBV7-9
J gene: TRBJ1-1
D gene: NA
CDR3 DNA: TGTGCCAGCAGCTCATCGTACAGGCTTAACTGGGAAGCTTTCTTT
CDR3 protein: CASSSSYRLNWEAFF

V gene: TRBV6-5
J gene: TRBJ2-7
D gene: TRBD2
CDR3 DNA: TGTGCCAGCAGCGGACTAGCGGGAGGGTACGAGCAGTACTTC
CDR3 protein: CASSGLAGGYEQYF

V gene: TRBV9
J gene: TRBJ2-7
D gene: TRBD2
CDR3 DNA: TGTGCCAGCAGCGTTAGCGGGAGGGCCTACGAGCAGTACTTC
CDR3 protein: CASSVSGRAYEQYF

V gene: TRBV19
J gene: TRBJ1-1
D gene: NA
CDR3 DNA: TGTGGAACCGGACAACCGAACACTGAAGCTTTCTTT
CDR3 protein: CGTGQPNTEAFF

V gene: TRBV5-1
J gene: TRBJ2-1
D gene: TRBD2
CDR3 DNA: TGCGCCAGCAGGTACAGCGGGGGCTACAATGAGCAGTTCTTC
CDR3 protein: CASRYSGGYNEQFF

V gene: TRBV12-5
J gene: TRBJ1-5
D gene: TRBD1
CDR3 DNA: TGTGCTAGTGGTGATTACGGGACAGCACTCAATCAGCCCCAGCATTTT
CDR3 protein: CASGDYGTALNQPQHF

V gene: TRBV4-1
J gene: TRBJ2-7
D gene: TRBD1
CDR3 DNA: TGCGCCAGCAGCCAACGAGGGACAGGGATCAACGAGCAGTACTTC
CDR3 protein: CASSQRGTGINEQYF

V gene: TRBV28
J gene: TRBJ2-1
D gene: NA
CDR3 DNA: TGTGCCAGCAGTTCAGGGGATTTAGGGAATGAGCAGTTCTTC
CDR3 protein: CASSSGDLGNEQFF

V gene: TRBV19
J gene: TRBJ1-2
D gene: NA
CDR3 DNA: TGTGCCAGTAGTCCCCCGGGAGTTTACTACACCTTC
CDR3 protein: CASSPPGVYYTF

V gene: TRBV5-5
J gene: TRBJ2-7
D gene: TRBD2
CDR3 DNA: TGTGCCAGCCTCCGGGATAGCGGGACGTACGAGCAGTACTTC
CDR3 protein: CASLRDSGTYEQYF

V gene: TRBV6-5
J gene: TRBJ2-1
D gene: NA
CDR3 DNA: TGTGCCAGCAGTTACGGGGGGAGCGAGCAGTTCTTC
CDR3 protein: CASSYGGSEQFF

V gene: TRBV7-9
J gene: TRBJ2-3
D gene: TRBD2
CDR3 DNA: TGTGCCAGCAGCTTCGGGACTAGCGGGACAGATACGCAGTATTTT
CDR3 protein: CASSFGTSGTDTQYF

V gene: TRBV7-9
J gene: TRBJ1-5
D gene: TRBD1
CDR3 DNA: TGTGCCAGCAGCGTCAAGGACAGGGAATCGATGCATTTT
CDR3 protein: CASSVKDRESMHF